Given below is one T cell receptor (beta chain) in context. What antigen it recognizes has not been identified. Per-base qualities were not stored, and no clone one base away is much larger. This sample is drawn from a study of cytomegalovirus exposure and HLA in healthy donors (TCRdb year 2017). With respect to the entire study: In an earlier analysis of about 560 of the donors, about 260 Gb of sequence data and approximately 100 million unique TCR beta sequences from 150 million to 200 million T cells were reported. Roughly 300 gigabases of sequencing data and around 88 million unique TCR sequences made up an early release that covered 640 HLA-typed donors. Of the roughly 390 genotyped donors, over 80% were placed in the genetic ancestry cluster associated with self-reported Caucasian donors. The aim of the study was to test whether cataloging public T cell receptors could identify signatures of past pathogen exposure. The study profiled the T cell repertoires of 666 subjects by immunosequencing and related them to cytomegalovirus serostatus. Along with the roughly 670-subject first cohort, a separate validation cohort of around 110 different subjects was used. To predict cytomegalovirus infection status, the study brought together high-throughput TCR immunosequencing, statistical association of individual TCRs with disease status, and machine learning. To study patterns of TCR occurrence, a later analysis re-analyzed previously published TCR beta repertoires from more than 550 donors and added high-resolution HLA genotyping. The later analysis used no new phenotypic data to find candidate immune exposures, relying instead on TCR beta sequences and their occurrence across donors. To decide whether each TCR beta V gene segment behaved as functional or pseudogenic, an earlier analysis of approximately 590 of the donors relied on high-throughput TCR beta sequencing. Donor age, sex, ethnicity and CMV serostatus were compiled alongside the repertoire data. Genome-wide SNP genotypes for about 65% of the 666 donors were used in a later genetic analysis, which treated that subset as a discovery cohort. Every discovery cohort repertoire had been produced on one sequencing platform. HLA typing covered class I and class II loci at four-digit resolution. Typing coverage differed by locus: A, B, C, DRB1 and DQB1 were typed in about 629-640 donors, DQA1 in around 500, DPA1 in approximately 600, and DPB1 in about 450. Because of strong linkage in the cohort, four or five DR-DQ haplotypes were treated as single units for association and clustering. On average, approximately 250,000 unique TCR beta nucleotide sequences were sequenced per donor among roughly 430 genotyped donors of the cohort, with about 19% of those sequences being non-productive.

In total, around 600 healthy bone marrow donors made up the cohort. Cohort members were all nominally healthy when sampled, although unrecorded immune exposures were likely present. The donor was CMV seropositive and belonged to the group of a few hundred seropositive cohort members. A peripheral blood sample was collected from each donor, and TCR beta sequencing was performed on peripheral blood mononuclear cells. Genomic DNA was extracted from the blood cell samples with the Qiagen DNeasy Blood Extraction Kit. Results the study describes overall, beyond this receptor: A later genetic analysis associated a missense DCLRE1C variant with V-gene and J-gene trimming of TCR beta chains, and an independent cohort replicated the association. Compared with the approximately 670-donor mean, donors in an Asian-associated ancestry cluster had fewer N-insertions in productive TCRs, according to a later genetic analysis. The authors suggested that the approach could potentially be generalized to other disease states and immunological phenotypes. Linkage disequilibrium might explain the correlated functional status among segregating V segments, but an unknown experimental factor could not be excluded. The study listed 150 to 200 TCR beta chains as associated with cytomegalovirus. In a later analysis, several top co-occurrence clusters were reported to appear linked to parvovirus B19, influenza, CMV and Epstein-Barr virus. Because HLA typing was missing for some donors at each locus, association tests included only the typed subset. An earlier analysis of around 600 of the donors showed that most TCR beta V segments appeared in productive rearrangements either about 87% or about 30% of the time, which broadly matched IMGT annotations. A cluster of highly shared sequence variants was judged likely to represent a technical artifact of the sequencing pipeline. Specific HLA alleles were associated with about 17,000 TCR beta sequences at a false discovery rate of 0.05 in a later analysis. In a later analysis, HLA-associated TCR beta chains were found to be more clonally expanded and to have lower generation probabilities than equally common non-associated chains. Most TCR sequences were seen in very few donors, while some public TCRs were found in many individuals. When HLA alleles, especially DR and DQ, strongly co-occurred, attributing TCR associations to individual alleles was difficult. The earlier analysis of some 540 of the donors excluded seventeen rarely observed V segments, including chromosome 9 orphons, because counts were too low. A further reported finding was that TCR beta sequences accurately predicted the HLA-A and HLA-B alleles for most subjects in the first cohort. Sequencing depth was assumed to be roughly uniform across donors in the presence/absence analyses, though that assumption may not hold. Most CMV-associated TCR beta chains appeared to be HLA-restricted in a later analysis, and the HLA associations seemed to be driven largely by CMV exposure. In a later analysis, TCR association rates were found to vary across HLA loci, with the most associated TCRs seen for DRB1 alleles and the fewest for HLA-C alleles. Only TCR beta chains were sequenced in this cohort, and the absence of alpha or paired-chain data limited detectable features. The classifier was reported to diagnose cytomegalovirus status with high specificity and sensitivity in both the original cohort and the validation cohort. In vitro tests confirmed that a few of the cytomegalovirus-associated TCR beta chains recognize cytomegalovirus antigens. The only immune exposure information available for the cohort was CMV serostatus.

Libraries came from the immunoSEQ multiplex PCR assay. A mixture of 60 forward primers for TCR Vbeta segments and 13 reverse primers for TCR Jbeta segments was used in the multiplex PCR. Amplification of the CDR3 region of rearranged TCR beta genes was performed with a multiplex PCR assay on genomic DNA. The amplified TCR beta libraries were sequenced on the Illumina HiSeq System as 87-base-pair reads. The authors processed their data as follows. A later analysis counted about 76 million unique TCR beta chains across the 550 to 700 repertoires, and 9.5 million to 11 million of these chains were shared by at least two donors. To remove PCR and sequencing errors, raw reads were error-corrected and collapsed into unique sequences using a nearest-neighbor algorithm that merged closely related sequences. To assign V, D and J gene segments, CDR3 sequences were aligned to IMGT reference sequences. For a sequence to be retained, a match of at least six nucleotides to both a V gene segment and a J gene segment was required. Rearrangements were classified as productive when the CDR3 lacked stop codons and remained in frame with V and J, and all other rearrangements were classified as non-productive. Following IMGT convention, CDR3 was defined as the stretch from the second conserved V-encoded cysteine to the conserved J-encoded phenylalanine. The earlier analysis of 500 to 650 of the donors excluded any sequence lacking an unambiguous match to a single V gene segment. An earlier analysis of some 500 of the donors classified V segments as functional when productive rearrangements were above 56.7% and as segregating when the standard deviation between donors was above 5%. A statistical classification framework was built to diagnose cytomegalovirus status from the catalog of TCR beta chain sequences. In a later analysis, V and J genes were assigned by comparing TCR nucleotide sequences against IMGT/GENE-DB human TR gene sequences. The TCRdist pipeline was used in a later analysis to assign CDR3 sequences and most-parsimonious VDJ recombination scenarios. In a later analysis, each TCR beta chain was defined by its CDR3 amino acid sequence together with its V-gene family, and reads without a unique V-gene family were excluded. To address suspected cross-contamination and a sequencing artifact, a later analysis removed a few hundred highly shared, low-generation-probability nucleotide sequences. A later analysis calculated a clonal expansion index for each public chain from normalized within-repertoire ranks of inferred template counts. A later analysis computed generation probabilities with a VDJ recombination model fitted to out-of-frame rearrangements, and checked the results against IGoR. In a later analysis, hypergeometric tests were used to score TCR-TCR, TCR-HLA and TCR-CMV co-occurrence, with a repertoire-size bias correction applied to TCR pairs. False discovery rates were estimated in a later analysis by permuting HLA or CMV assignments 20 times. A later analysis grouped co-occurring TCRs with DBSCAN, adding TCRdist sequence similarity when clustering within HLA-allele-positive subsets. Repertoires with fewer than 30,000 or more than 120,000 public chains, plus five repertoires with anomalous nucleotide sharing, were excluded from co-occurrence clustering. Here the immuneACCESS table is served through TCRdb, limited to in-frame sequences with V and J called. Missing clones are a known gap in these copies; in checked studies unresolved V genes cover under half, and the rest lacks a known reason. The V and J calls and the clone size are those of that table, but D and trimming were determined from the DNA. For this sample there are around 100,000 clones; 70% to 80% appear just once. Clones ranked in the top ten supply roughly 2.6% of the sample.

Material: PBMCs. This TCR derives from a man aged 45 to 65 in good health and CMV-seropositive.

In nucleotide form, the sequence is TGTGCCAGTAGTATAGCCTTTCTAATCCCAGATACGCAGTATTTT. Its coded protein is CASSIAFLIPDTQYF. Rearrangement joined TRBV19 to TRBJ2-3; no confident D gene assignment can be made. From the cysteine through the phenylalanine, the CDR3 covers 15 amino acids. Kept here is only the CDR3 DNA, which spans 45 bases and is read in frame from base 1. V and J are truncated by 1 base and 4 bases respectively, leaving an intervening sequence of 12 bases. CDR1 and CDR2 were assigned from the germline V gene (reference sequence) as LNHDA and SQIVND.